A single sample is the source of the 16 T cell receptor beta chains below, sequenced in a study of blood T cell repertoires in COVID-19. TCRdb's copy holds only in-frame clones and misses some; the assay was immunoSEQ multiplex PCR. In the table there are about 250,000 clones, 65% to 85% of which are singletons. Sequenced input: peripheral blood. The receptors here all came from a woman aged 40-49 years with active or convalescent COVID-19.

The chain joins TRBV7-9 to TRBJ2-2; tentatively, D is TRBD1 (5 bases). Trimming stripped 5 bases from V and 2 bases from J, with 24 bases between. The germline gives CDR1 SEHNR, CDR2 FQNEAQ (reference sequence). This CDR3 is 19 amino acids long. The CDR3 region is CASSPFPQGPSPNTGELFF. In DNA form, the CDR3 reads TGTGCCAGCAGCCCCTTCCCTCAGGGCCCCTCTCCTAACACCGGGGAGCTGTTTTTT.

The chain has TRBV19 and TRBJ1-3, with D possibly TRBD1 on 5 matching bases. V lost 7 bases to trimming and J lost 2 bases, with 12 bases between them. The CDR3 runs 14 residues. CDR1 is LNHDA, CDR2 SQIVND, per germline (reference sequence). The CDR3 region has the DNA TGTGCCAGTACCACTGGGGGGACTGGAAACACCATATATTTT. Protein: CASTTGGTGNTIYF.

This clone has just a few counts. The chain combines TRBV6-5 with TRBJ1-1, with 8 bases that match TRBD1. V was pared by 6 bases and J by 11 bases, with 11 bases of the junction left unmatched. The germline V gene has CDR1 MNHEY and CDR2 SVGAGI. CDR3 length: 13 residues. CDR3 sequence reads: CASRDQGALNAFF. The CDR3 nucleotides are TGTGCCAGCAGAGACCAGGGGGCTCTGAACGCTTTCTTT.

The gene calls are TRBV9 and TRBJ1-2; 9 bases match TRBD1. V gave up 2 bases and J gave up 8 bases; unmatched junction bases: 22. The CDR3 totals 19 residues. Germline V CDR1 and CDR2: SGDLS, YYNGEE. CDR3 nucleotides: TGTGCCAGCAGCGTTTTCGATATTAGGGACAGGGATCGGTACGAAGGCTACACCTTC. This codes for CASSVFDIRDRDRYEGYTF.

The CDR3 DNA reads as TGTGCCAGCAGCCAGACAGGCAGTGGCTACACCTTC. Its protein is CASSQTGSGYTF. The J gene is TRBJ1-2, the V gene TRBV3-1 (or the pseudogene TRBV3-2); perhaps TRBD1 as D (6 bases). CDR1 and CDR2 (germline): LGHDT, YNNKEL (reference sequence). V was pared by 3 bases and J by 7 bases, with 9 bases between. CDR3 length: 12 residues.

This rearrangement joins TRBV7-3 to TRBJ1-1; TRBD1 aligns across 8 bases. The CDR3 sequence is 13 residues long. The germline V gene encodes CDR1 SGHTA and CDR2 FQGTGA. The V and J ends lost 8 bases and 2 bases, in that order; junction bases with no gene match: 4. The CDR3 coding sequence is TGTGCCAGCTCAGGACAGGGAAACACTGAAGCTTTCTTT. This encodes CASSGQGNTEAFF.

CDR3 DNA sequence: TGTGCCAGCAGTGACTTGGGACTAGCCGGCAATGAGCAGTTCTTC. Its translation: CASSDLGLAGNEQFF. The V and J genes are TRBV2 and TRBJ2-1, with TRBD2 matching over 9 bases. Germline trimming cut 3 bases from V and 6 bases from J; bases unmatched to any gene: 6. Germline-derived CDR1 and CDR2 are SNHLY and FYNNEI. This CDR3 is 15 amino acids long.

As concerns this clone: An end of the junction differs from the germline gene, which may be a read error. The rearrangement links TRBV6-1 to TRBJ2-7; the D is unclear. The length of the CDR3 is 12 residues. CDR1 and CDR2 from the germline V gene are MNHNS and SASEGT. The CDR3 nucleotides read TGTGCCAGCAGTGAAGACAGATGGTCAGATGAGTTC. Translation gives CASSEDRWSDEF.

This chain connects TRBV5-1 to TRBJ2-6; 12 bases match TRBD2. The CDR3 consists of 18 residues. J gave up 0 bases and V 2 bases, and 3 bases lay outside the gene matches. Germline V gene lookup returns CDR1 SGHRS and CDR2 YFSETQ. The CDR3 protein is CASSFGLAGNSGANVLTF. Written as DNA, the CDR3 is TGCGCCAGCAGCTTCGGACTAGCGGGGAACTCTGGGGCCAACGTCCTGACTTTC. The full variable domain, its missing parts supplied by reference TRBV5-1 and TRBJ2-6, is KAGVTQTPRYLIKTRGQQVTLSCSPISGHRSVSWYQQTPGQGLQFLFEYFSETQRNKGNFPGRFSGRQFSNSRSEMNVSTLELGDSALYLCASSFGLAGNSGANVLTFGAGSRLTVL.

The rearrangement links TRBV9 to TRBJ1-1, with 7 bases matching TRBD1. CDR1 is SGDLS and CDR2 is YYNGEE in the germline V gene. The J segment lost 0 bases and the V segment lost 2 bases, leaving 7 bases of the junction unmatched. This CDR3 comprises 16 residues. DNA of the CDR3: TGTGCCAGCAGCGTCGGGGACAGCCTATTGAACACTGAAGCTTTCTTT. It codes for CASSVGDSLLNTEAFF.

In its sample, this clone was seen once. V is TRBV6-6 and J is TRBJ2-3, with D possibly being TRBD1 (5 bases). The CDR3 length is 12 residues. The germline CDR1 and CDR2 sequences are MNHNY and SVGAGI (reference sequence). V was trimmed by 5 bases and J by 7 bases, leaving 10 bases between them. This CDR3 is CASSTTGNTQYF. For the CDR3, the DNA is TGTGCCAGCAGTACCACAGGAAATACGCAGTATTTT.

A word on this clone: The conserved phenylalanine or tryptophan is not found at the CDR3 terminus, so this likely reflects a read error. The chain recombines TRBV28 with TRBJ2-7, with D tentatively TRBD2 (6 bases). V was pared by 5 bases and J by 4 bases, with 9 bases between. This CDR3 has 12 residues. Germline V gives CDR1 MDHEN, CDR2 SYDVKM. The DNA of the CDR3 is TGTGCCAGCAGTCCTGGGACTTACGAGCAGTACGCC. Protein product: CASSPGTYEQYA.

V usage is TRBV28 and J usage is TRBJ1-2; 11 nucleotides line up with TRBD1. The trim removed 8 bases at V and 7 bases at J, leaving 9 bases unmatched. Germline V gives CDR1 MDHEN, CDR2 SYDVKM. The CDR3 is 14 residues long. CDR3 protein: CASFGQGAFLGYTF. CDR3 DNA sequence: TGTGCCAGCTTTGGACAGGGGGCATTCCTTGGCTACACCTTC.

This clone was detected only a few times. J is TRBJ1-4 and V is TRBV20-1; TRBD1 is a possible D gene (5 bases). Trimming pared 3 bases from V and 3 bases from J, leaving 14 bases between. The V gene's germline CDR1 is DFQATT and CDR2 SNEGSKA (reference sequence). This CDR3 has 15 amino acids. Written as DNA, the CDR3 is TGCAGTGCTAGTCCCCTAGGGGCTTCTAATGAAAAACTGTTTTTT. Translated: CSASPLGASNEKLFF.

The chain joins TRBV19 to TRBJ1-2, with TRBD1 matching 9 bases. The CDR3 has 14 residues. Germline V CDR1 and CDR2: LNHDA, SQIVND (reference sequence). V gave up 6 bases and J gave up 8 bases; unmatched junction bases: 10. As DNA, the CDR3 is TGTGCCAGTAGCCCACAGGGGGCCGTAGGAGGCTACACCTTC. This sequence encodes CASSPQGAVGGYTF.

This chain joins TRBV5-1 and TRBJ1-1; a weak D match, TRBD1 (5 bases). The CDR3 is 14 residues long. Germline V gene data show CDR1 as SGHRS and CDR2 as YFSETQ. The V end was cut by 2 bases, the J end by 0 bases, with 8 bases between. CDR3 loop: CASSLKGMNTEAFF. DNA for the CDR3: TGCGCCAGCAGCTTAAAGGGGATGAACACTGAAGCTTTCTTT.